A single sample gave rise to the 24 T cell receptor beta chains below, sequenced in a study of T cell responses to AZD1222 COVID-19 vaccine. Assay used: immunoSEQ multiplex PCR; TCRdb lists only in-frame clones, some missing. The repertoire consists of fewer than 200,000 clones, with approximately 86% occurring once and the leading ten covering more than 0.4%. Sequenced material: peripheral blood, taken on day 0 of AZD1222 vaccination. The receptors were sampled from an adult in good health.

For the CDR3, the DNA is TGTGCCAGCCGGACTAGCGGGGTTGAGACCCAGTACTTC. This codes for CASRTSGVETQYF. This chain joins TRBV6-1 and TRBJ2-5; 12 bases align to TRBD2. Germline CDR1 and CDR2: MNHNS and SASEGT. The CDR3 runs 13 residues. Losses at the gene ends were 8 bases for V and 5 bases for J; bases not matched to a gene: 3.

In DNA form, the CDR3 reads TGTGCCAGCAGCGGACAGGGCTACGAGCAGTACTTC. As protein: CASSGQGYEQYF. This rearrangement joins TRBV7-8 to TRBJ2-7; 8 bases align to TRBD1. CDR3 size: 12 residues. V gave up 5 bases and J gave up 3 bases; unmatched junction bases: 0. CDR1 is SGHVS and CDR2 is FQNEAQ in the germline V gene.

The CDR3: CASSFEWDNEQFF. DNA for the CDR3: TGTGCCAGCAGTTTTGAGTGGGACAATGAGCAGTTCTTC. The chain recombines TRBV12-3 or TRBV12-4 with TRBJ2-1, with unresolved D. This CDR3 spans 13 amino acids. V lost 3 bases to trimming and J lost 5 bases, with 8 bases between them.

This clone was found a few times. The V and J genes are TRBV30 and TRBJ1-1; 9 bases line up with TRBD1. Germline V lookup: CDR1 GTSNPN, CDR2 SVGIG (reference sequence). The CDR3 has 14 residues. Germline trimming cut 0 bases from V and 7 bases from J; bases unmatched to any gene: 6. The CDR3 nucleotides read TGTGCCTGGAGTGTAGCACAGGGGGCGGGTGAAGCTTTCTTT. Its protein product is CAWSVAQGAGEAFF.

V usage is TRBV6-5 and J usage is TRBJ2-3; D perhaps matches TRBD1 (5 bases). The CDR3 length is 13 residues. V shed 8 bases and J shed 1 base, with 10 bases lying between them. Germline V gene data show CDR1 as MNHEY and CDR2 as SVGAGI. CDR3 residues: CASLAGRTDTQYF. The CDR3 DNA reads as TGTGCCAGCCTCGCAGGGCGCACAGATACGCAGTATTTT.

V and J are TRBV24-1 and TRBJ2-3, with a weak D call TRBD1 (5 bases). Looked up from germline, CDR1 is KGHDR and CDR2 is SFDVKD. CDR3 size: 12 residues. V lost 0 bases and J lost 12, with 9 bases in between. This CDR3 reads CATSDLGARQYF. In DNA, the CDR3 is TGTGCCACCAGTGATTTGGGGGCCCGACAGTATTTT.

A single count supports this clone. This chain joins TRBV24-1 and TRBJ2-5; either TRBD1 or TRBD2 may fit D (6 bases each). V lost 3 bases and J lost 5, with 12 bases in between. Germline V lookup: CDR1 KGHDR, CDR2 SFDVKD. The CDR3 runs 14 residues. CDR3 nucleotide sequence: TGTGCCACCAGTGATAATCAGGGGAGGGAGACCCAGTACTTC. Its protein is CATSDNQGRETQYF.

As DNA, the CDR3 is TGTGCCAGCAGATACAACAGGGGGCTCACCGGGGAGCTGTTTTTT. Encoded protein: CASRYNRGLTGELFF. This chain connects TRBV7-9 to TRBJ2-2; 9 positions match TRBD1. Germline CDR1 SEHNR, CDR2 FQNEAQ (reference sequence). After removal of 6 bases from V and 4 bases from J, the junction contained 6 bases not matched to a gene. CDR3 length equals 15 residues.

This sequence joins TRBV4-3 and TRBJ1-5; 7 bases are a match to TRBD1. V was clipped by 0 bases and J by 0 bases; unmatched bases: 11. The CDR3 length is 19 residues. Looked up from germline, CDR1 is LGHNA and CDR2 is YSLEER. The chain's CDR3 is CASSQEWTGTEYSNQPQHF. CDR3 in DNA: TGCGCCAGCAGCCAAGAGTGGACAGGAACGGAATATAGCAATCAGCCCCAGCATTTT.

This clone is a singleton in its sample. The rearrangement uses TRBV6-5 and TRBJ2-1; D gene unclear. The CDR3 has 15 amino acids. Trimming pared 5 bases from V and 0 bases from J, leaving 11 bases between. Germline assignment: CDR1 MNHEY and CDR2 SVGAGI. The CDR3 bases are TGTGCCAGCAGTCCCTCTGGCGGCTCCTACAATGAGCAGTTCTTC. Its translation: CASSPSGGSYNEQFF.

The V call is TRBV19, the J call TRBJ2-7; D remains unclear. Between the trimmed V and J ends, which lost 4 bases and 2 bases, there was a span of 9 bases. This CDR3 comprises 13 residues. CDR1 and CDR2 (germline): LNHDA, SQIVND (reference sequence). This chain's CDR3 is CASSSSRAYEQYF. CDR3 sequence (DNA): TGTGCCAGTAGTAGTAGCCGGGCCTACGAGCAGTACTTC. Looking up the rest from reference TRBV19 and TRBJ2-7 gives the full variable domain: DGGITQSPKYLFRKEGQNVTLSCEQNLNHDAMYWYRQDPGQGLRLIYYSQIVNDFQKGDIAEGYSVSREKKESFPLTVTSAQKNPTAFYLCASSSSRAYEQYFGPGTRLTVT.

In its sample, this clone was seen once. The chain carries TRBV6-5 and TRBJ2-3, with 9 positions matching TRBD2. With 0 bases clipped from V and 6 bases from J, the junction kept 4 bases outside the gene matches. The V gene's germline CDR1 is MNHEY and CDR2 SVGAGI. The CDR3 loop spans 15 amino acids. The CDR3 nucleotides are TGTGCCAGCAGTTACTCAGCGGGGGGATTTGATACGCAGTATTTT. Translation gives CASSYSAGGFDTQYF.

The CDR3 sequence is CASREGDYGYTF. The CDR3 DNA follows: TGTGCCAGCAGGGAAGGAGACTATGGCTACACCTTC. The chain combines TRBV6-6 with TRBJ1-2; D is unresolved. CDR3 length: 12 amino acids. V lost 6 bases to trimming and J lost 3 bases, with 8 bases between them. Germline CDR1 reads MNHNY; CDR2 reads SVGAGI (reference sequence).

The chain has TRBV10-3 and TRBJ1-4; TRBD1 agrees at 10 bases. Germline values: CDR1 ENHRY, CDR2 SYGVKD. This CDR3 spans 16 amino acids. The J segment lost 7 bases and the V segment lost 9 bases, leaving 14 bases of the junction unmatched. Here the CDR3 reads CAIRQGAQNETEKLFF. The CDR3 DNA sequence: TGTGCCATTAGACAGGGGGCGCAAAATGAGACTGAAAAACTGTTTTTT.

The chain has TRBV6-1 and TRBJ2-7; 12 bases map to TRBD1. V shed 2 bases, J shed 5 bases, and the junction held 4 bases outside the gene matches. Looked up from germline, CDR1 is MNHNS and CDR2 is SASEGT. CDR3 size: 15 residues. In nucleotides, the CDR3 is TGTGCCAGCAGTGAATCCGGGACAGGGGGCGACGAGCAGTACTTC. Its translation is CASSESGTGGDEQYF.

The chain carries TRBV18 and TRBJ2-1; TRBD2 matches 13 bases. Trimming cost V 1 base and J 7 bases; bases outside gene matches: 13. CDR3 size: 19 residues. The germline CDR1 and CDR2 sequences are KGHSH and LQKENI. The CDR3 spells CASSPLAPTSGRRRNEQFF. CDR3 DNA: TGTGCCAGCTCACCACTCGCCCCGACTAGCGGGAGGAGGAGGAATGAGCAGTTCTTC.

The chain joins TRBV6-4 to TRBJ1-1; 7 bases agree with TRBD1. The V gene end was trimmed by 6 bases and the J gene end by 3 bases; junction bases not matched to a gene: 4. Germline CDR1 is MRHNA and CDR2 is SNTAGT. CDR3 length: 13 amino acids. The CDR3 is CASRATGYTEAFF. CDR3 nucleotide sequence: TGTGCCAGCAGAGCGACAGGGTACACTGAAGCTTTCTTT.

The J gene is TRBJ1-2, the V gene TRBV5-1; D might be TRBD1 (6 bases). The CDR3 is made up of 15 amino acids. V lost 2 bases, J lost 1 base, and 12 bases lay in between. CDR1 and CDR2 (germline): SGHRS, YFSETQ. CDR3: CASSLQGGGNYGYTF. The CDR3, as DNA: TGCGCCAGCAGCTTACAGGGAGGGGGTAACTATGGCTACACCTTC.

CDR3 nucleotides: TGTGCCAGCAGCCCGACACAGGGGAACTACGAGCAGTACTTC. This codes for CASSPTQGNYEQYF. The chain employs TRBV7-3 and TRBJ2-7; 7 nucleotides match TRBD1. This CDR3 comprises 14 residues. Germline lookup yields CDR1 SGHTA and CDR2 FQGTGA. After removal of 5 bases from V and 3 bases from J, the junction contained 7 bases not matched to a gene.

This clone was found a few times. The chain combines TRBV14 with TRBJ1-6; D remains unclear. V was clipped by 5 bases and J by 6 bases, with 11 bases between them. Germline V lookup: CDR1 SGHDN, CDR2 FVKESK. CDR3 length: 14 residues. The CDR3 loop reads CASSLGSLNSPLHF. The DNA for the CDR3 is TGTGCCAGCAGCTTGGGGTCGCTTAATTCACCCCTCCACTTT.

The rearrangement joins TRBV29-1 to TRBJ1-1, with unresolved D. This CDR3 region has 12 residues. CDR1 SQVTM and CDR2 ANQGSEA come from the germline V gene. Trimming took 6 bases from V and 2 from J, leaving 10 bases between them. CDR3 coding DNA: TGCAGCGTCACCTCGATTAACACTGAAGCTTTCTTT. Its protein is CSVTSINTEAFF.

The V and J genes are TRBV4-2 and TRBJ1-2, with 10 bases aligning to TRBD1. The V segment lost 0 bases and the J segment 8 bases; nucleotides outside the gene matches: 9. The CDR3 loop spans 16 amino acids. CDR1 and CDR2 (germline): LGHNA, YNFKEQ. CDR3 amino acids: CASSQDRGQGTRGYTF. The CDR3 DNA reads as TGTGCCAGCAGCCAAGATAGGGGACAGGGGACGAGGGGCTACACCTTC.

V is TRBV2 and J is TRBJ2-7, with 9 bases fitting TRBD2. Germline V gene lookup returns CDR1 SNHLY and CDR2 FYNNEI. V shed 1 base and J 3 bases; nucleotides not matched to a gene: 4. CDR3 length: 15 amino acids. The CDR3 DNA reads as TGTGCCAGCAGTGAAGTGTCTAGCGGGAACTACGAGCAGTACTTC. It is translated as CASSEVSSGNYEQYF. The full variable domain, completed using reference TRBV2 and TRBJ2-7, is EPEVTQTPSHQVTQMGQEVILRCVPISNHLYFYWYRQILGQKVEFLVSFYNNEISEKSEIFDDQFSVERPDGSNFTLKIRSTKLEDSAMYFCASSEVSSGNYEQYFGPGTRLTVT.

The J gene is TRBJ1-5, the V gene TRBV10-2; 9 nucleotides match TRBD1. The CDR3 is 16 amino acids. Germline V gives CDR1 WSHSY, CDR2 SAAADI. V lost 0 bases, J lost 0 bases, and 0 bases stayed unmatched. The CDR3 is CASSESDRGSNQPQHF. For the CDR3, the DNA is TGCGCCAGCAGTGAGTCGGACAGGGGTAGCAATCAGCCCCAGCATTTT.